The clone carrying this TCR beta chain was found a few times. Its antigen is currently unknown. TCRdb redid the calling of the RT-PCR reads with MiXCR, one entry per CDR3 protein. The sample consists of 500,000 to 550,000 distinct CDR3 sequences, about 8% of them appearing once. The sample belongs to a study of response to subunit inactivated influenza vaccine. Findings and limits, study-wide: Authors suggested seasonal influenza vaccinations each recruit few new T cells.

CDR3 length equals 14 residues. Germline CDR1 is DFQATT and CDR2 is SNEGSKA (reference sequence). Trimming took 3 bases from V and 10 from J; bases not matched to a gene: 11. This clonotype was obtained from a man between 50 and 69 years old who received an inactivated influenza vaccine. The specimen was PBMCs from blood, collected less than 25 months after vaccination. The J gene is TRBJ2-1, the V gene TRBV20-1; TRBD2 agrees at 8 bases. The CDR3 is CSARTSATVGEQFF. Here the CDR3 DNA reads TGCAGTGCTAGGACTAGCGCCACCGTGGGGGAGCAGTTCTTC.